The 13 T cell receptor beta chains given below trace back to one sample, sequenced in a study of shared clonotypes between healthy human individuals. Sequencing was performed with immunoSEQ multiplex PCR; in TCRdb, only in-frame clones are kept and a portion is missing. The sample lists 470,000 or so clones, about 85% occurring once. The material sequenced was PBMCs. These receptor sequences come from a woman between 40 and 55 years old in good health. Some clones in this sample may be carry-over from other donors' samples.

This clone was detected only a few times. The chain has TRBV7-3 and TRBJ1-2, with D tentatively TRBD1 (6 bases). The CDR3 covers 14 residues. V was cut by 5 bases and J by 2 bases, with 12 bases left in between. Germline V gives CDR1 SGHTA, CDR2 FQGTGA. This chain's CDR3 is CASSPGQHNYGYTF. As DNA, the CDR3 is TGTGCCAGCAGCCCCGGACAGCACAACTATGGCTACACCTTC.

This clone is a singleton in its sample. The junction does not match germline at one end; this may be a read error. The V and J genes are TRBV4-1 and TRBJ2-2, with D maybe TRBD2 (6 bases). In germline, CDR1 is MGHRA, CDR2 YSYEKL. The CDR3 has 14 amino acids. CDR3 sequence (DNA): TGCGCCAGCAGCCAAGCGACGAGGGCCGGGGGGCTGTTTTTT. Its translation: CASSQATRAGGLFF.

The chain couples TRBV5-1 to TRBJ2-7, with 9 positions matching TRBD1. The CDR3 runs to 18 residues. Germline CDR1 reads SGHRS; CDR2 reads YFSETQ. J was trimmed by 2 bases and V by 0 bases; bases with no gene match: 12. Written as DNA, the CDR3 is TGCGCCAGCAGCTTGGACAGGGGGCCTCTTAAGACTACCTACGAGCAGTACTTC. Amino acids: CASSLDRGPLKTTYEQYF.

Points on this clone: A read error is the likely source, as a far larger clone sits one nucleotide away. The CDR3 region has the DNA TGTGCCATCGCGTACCCAGCGGGACTAGCGGGCCCTCAAATCTCCTACGAGCAGTACTTC. Amino acids: CAIAYPAGLAGPQISYEQYF. The genes are TRBV10-3 and TRBJ2-7; 12 bases map to TRBD2. V lost 8 bases to trimming and J lost 0 bases; unmatched junction nucleotides: 20. Germline values: CDR1 ENHRY, CDR2 SYGVKD. The CDR3 runs to 20 residues.

This clone was observed once. The final CDR3 position lacks the conserved phenylalanine or tryptophan, pointing to a likely read error. This same CDR3 is encoded by further DNA sequences in the sample. The V and J genes are TRBV5-1 and TRBJ1-1; the match to TRBD1 covers 8 bases. V dropped 4 bases and J dropped 2; count of bases not matched to a gene: 7. Germline-derived CDR1 and CDR2 are SGHRS and YFSETQ. The length of the CDR3 is 15 residues. DNA of the CDR3: TGCGCCAGCAGCCGGACAGGGCCGGTTAACACTGAAGCTTTCTCT. Its protein is CASSRTGPVNTEAFS.

This rearrangement joins TRBV29-1 to TRBJ2-1; 8 bases are a match to TRBD1. With V trimmed by 3 bases and J by 5 bases, 6 bases remained unmatched. This CDR3 comprises 14 residues. Germline V lookup: CDR1 SQVTM, CDR2 ANQGSEA. CDR3 amino acids: CSVDTGQGNNEQFF. The CDR3, as DNA: TGCAGCGTTGATACCGGACAGGGAAACAATGAGCAGTTCTTC.

The V and J genes are TRBV10-2 and TRBJ1-5; no definite D call. V lost 6 bases to trimming and J lost 0 bases, with 9 bases between them. In germline, CDR1 is WSHSY, CDR2 SAAADI. CDR3 size: 14 residues. The CDR3 DNA sequence: TGCGCCAGCAGGGACGGCCATAGCAATCAGCCCCAGCATTTT. Protein: CASRDGHSNQPQHF.

The chain joins TRBV6-1 to TRBJ2-5; D remains unclear. Trimming removed 5 bases from V and 0 bases from J, with 7 bases in between. The CDR3 is 13 residues long. The germline gives CDR1 MNHNS, CDR2 SASEGT. The DNA of the CDR3 is TGTGCCAGCAGTCGCGGCAACCAAGAGACCCAGTACTTC. This translates into CASSRGNQETQYF.

The chain joins TRBV27 to TRBJ2-7; D gene unclear. V was clipped by 5 bases and J by 0 bases, with 8 bases between them. This CDR3 has 13 residues. CDR1 is MNHEY, CDR2 SMNVEV, per germline (reference sequence). The CDR3 coding sequence is TGTGCCAGCAGTCTGGTAAGCTCCTACGAGCAGTACTTC. This codes for CASSLVSSYEQYF.

A word on this clone: A far larger clone is just one base off, so this is likely a read error. The genes are TRBV7-9 and TRBJ2-2, with TRBD2 matching 8 bases. CDR1 is SEHNR, CDR2 FQNEAQ, per germline (reference sequence). Trimming took 1 base from V and 6 from J; bases not matched to a gene: 1. This CDR3 region has 14 residues. CDR3 in DNA: TGTGCCAGCAGCTTAGTACTAGCGGCCGGGGAGCTGTTTTTT. Encoded protein: CASSLVLAAGELFF.

The gene calls are TRBV6-1 and TRBJ1-5; D is unresolved. From germline, CDR1 is MNHNS and CDR2 SASEGT. This CDR3 has 12 residues. The V and J ends lost 7 bases and 7 bases respectively, with 11 bases between them. In DNA form, the CDR3 reads TGTGCCAGCAATGAGGTGGCACAGCCCCAGCATTTT. Encoded protein: CASNEVAQPQHF.

Details on this clone: In the same sample, other DNA sequences code for this CDR3. J is TRBJ1-1 and V is TRBV11-2, with 7 bases aligning to TRBD1. This CDR3 comprises 14 residues. The germline gives CDR1 SGHAT, CDR2 FQNNGV. Unmatched junction bases numbered 1, after V lost 1 base and J lost 2 bases. The CDR3 DNA is TGTGCCAGCAGCTTAGTAGGGGGCAACACTGAAGCTTTCTTT. It codes for CASSLVGGNTEAFF.

Details on this clone: A far larger clone is just one base off, so this is likely a read error. The CDR3 sequence is CASGEWPGTRNIQYF. The CDR3 DNA reads TGTGCCAGCGGTGAATGGCCAGGGACGAGAAACATTCAGTACTTC. The rearrangement joins TRBV2 to TRBJ2-4; D might be TRBD1 or TRBD2, each matching 5 bases. The CDR3 runs 15 residues. The germline CDR1 and CDR2 sequences are SNHLY and FYNNEI.